The 3 T cell receptor beta chains reported below all come from one sample, sequenced in a study of T-cell reconstitution after alpha-beta-depleted transplantation in children. The authors prepared the TCRbeta library with unique molecular identifiers. MiXCR was run by TCRdb on the PCR reads, yielding one entry per CDR3 protein. The sample includes more than 20,000 distinct CDR3 sequences, 11% of them seen just once. This specimen consisted of PBMCs from the stem cell graft donor, obtained from the stem cell graft. Receptor source: a human donor who donated a stem cell graft to a child with chronic granulomatous disease.

This clonotype came up many times. This chain uses TRBV7-9 with TRBJ1-2, with 8 bases fitting TRBD1. This CDR3 has 15 residues. CDR1 is SEHNR, CDR2 FQNEAQ, per germline (reference sequence). V shed 5 bases, J shed 4 bases, and the junction held 9 bases outside the gene matches. As DNA, the CDR3 is TGTGCCAGCAGCGACTCGGACAGGGTCAGCTATGGCTACACCTTC. This encodes CASSDSDRVSYGYTF.

Concerning this clonotype: Germline and junction disagree at one end, which may indicate a read error. The chain has TRBV3-1 and TRBJ2-5; 8 nucleotides line up with TRBD2. The germline V gene has CDR1 LGHDT and CDR2 YNNKEL (reference sequence). The CDR3 spans 17 residues. The CDR3 protein is CATSQEGRGVYQETQYF. CDR3 DNA: TGTGCCACCAGCCAAGAGGGGCGGGGGGTGTACCAAGAGACCCAGTACTTC.

This clonotype occurred many times. V gene TRBV5-1 combines with J gene TRBJ1-1; TRBD1 agrees at 7 bases. After removal of 4 bases from V and 3 bases from J, the junction contained 3 bases not matched to a gene. Germline V gene sequence: CDR1 SGHRS, CDR2 YFSETQ. The CDR3 has 13 amino acids. The CDR3 sequence: CASSRTGDTEAFF. The CDR3 coding sequence is TGCGCCAGCAGCCGAACAGGGGACACTGAAGCTTTCTTT.